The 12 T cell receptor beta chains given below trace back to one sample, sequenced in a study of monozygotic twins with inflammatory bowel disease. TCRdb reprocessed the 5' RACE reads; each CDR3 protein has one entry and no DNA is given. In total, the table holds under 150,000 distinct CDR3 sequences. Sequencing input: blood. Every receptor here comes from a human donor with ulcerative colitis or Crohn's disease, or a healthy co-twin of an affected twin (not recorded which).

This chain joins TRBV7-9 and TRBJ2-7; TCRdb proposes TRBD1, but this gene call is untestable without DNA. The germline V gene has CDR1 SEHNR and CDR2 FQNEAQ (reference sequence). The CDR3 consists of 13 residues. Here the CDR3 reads CASTNRQGREQYF.

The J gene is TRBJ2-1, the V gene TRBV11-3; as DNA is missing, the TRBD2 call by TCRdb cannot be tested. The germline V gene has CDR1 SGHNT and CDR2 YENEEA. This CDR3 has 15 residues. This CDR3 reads CASSFSVSSYNEQFF.

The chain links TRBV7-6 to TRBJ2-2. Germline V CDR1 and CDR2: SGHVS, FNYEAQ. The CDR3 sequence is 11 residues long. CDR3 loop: CASSPGGELFF.

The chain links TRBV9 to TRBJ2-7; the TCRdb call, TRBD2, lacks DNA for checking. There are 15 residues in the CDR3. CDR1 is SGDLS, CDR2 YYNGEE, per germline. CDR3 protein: CASSVAPGRNYEQYF.

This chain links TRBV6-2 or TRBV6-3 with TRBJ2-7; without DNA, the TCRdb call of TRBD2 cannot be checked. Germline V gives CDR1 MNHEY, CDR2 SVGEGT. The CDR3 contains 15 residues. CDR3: CASSTWTVGSYEQYF.

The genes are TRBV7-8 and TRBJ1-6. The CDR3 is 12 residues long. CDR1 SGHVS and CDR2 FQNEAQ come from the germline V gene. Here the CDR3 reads CASSSRASPLHF.

CDR3 protein: CASSEGYYNSPLHF. The chain is built from TRBV3-1 and TRBJ1-6; with no DNA, the TCRdb D assignment of TRBD1 cannot be verified. This CDR3 spans 14 amino acids. CDR1 LGHDT and CDR2 YNNKEL come from the germline V gene (reference sequence).

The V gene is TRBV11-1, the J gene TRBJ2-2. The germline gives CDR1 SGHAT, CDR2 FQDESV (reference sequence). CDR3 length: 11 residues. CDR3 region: CATTVTGELFF.

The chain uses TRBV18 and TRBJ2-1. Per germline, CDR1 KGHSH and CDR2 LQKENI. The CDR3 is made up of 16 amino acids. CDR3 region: CASSPPRGSSYNEQFF. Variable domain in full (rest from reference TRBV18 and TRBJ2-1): NAGVMQNPRHLVRRRGQEARLRCSPMKGHSHVYWYRQLPEEGLKFMVYLQKENIIDESGMPKERFSAEFPKEGPSILRIQQVVRGDSAAYFCASSPPRGSSYNEQFFGPGTRLTVL.

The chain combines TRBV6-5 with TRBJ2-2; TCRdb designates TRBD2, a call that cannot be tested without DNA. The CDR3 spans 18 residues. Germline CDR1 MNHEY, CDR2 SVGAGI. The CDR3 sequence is CASSYRRGRDGNTGELFF.

The CDR3 protein is CSARALDREGYEQYF. This chain connects TRBV20-1 to TRBJ2-7; TCRdb designates TRBD1, a call that cannot be tested without DNA. This CDR3 has 15 amino acids. CDR1 and CDR2 (germline): DFQATT, SNEGSKA (reference sequence).

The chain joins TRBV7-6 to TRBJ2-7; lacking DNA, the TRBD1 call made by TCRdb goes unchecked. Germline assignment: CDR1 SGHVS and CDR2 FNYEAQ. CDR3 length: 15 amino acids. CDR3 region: CASSRTGTVSYEQYF.